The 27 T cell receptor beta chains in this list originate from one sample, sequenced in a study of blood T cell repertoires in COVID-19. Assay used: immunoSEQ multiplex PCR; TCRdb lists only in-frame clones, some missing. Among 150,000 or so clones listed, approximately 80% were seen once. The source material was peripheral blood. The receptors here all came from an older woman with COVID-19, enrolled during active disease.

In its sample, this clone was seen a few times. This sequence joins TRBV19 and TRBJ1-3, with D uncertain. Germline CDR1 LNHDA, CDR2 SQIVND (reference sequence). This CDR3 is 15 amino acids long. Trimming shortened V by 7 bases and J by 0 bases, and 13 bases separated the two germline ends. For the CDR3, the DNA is TGTGCCAGTACTAAAACCGGGTACTCTGGAAACACCATATATTTT. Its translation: CASTKTGYSGNTIYF.

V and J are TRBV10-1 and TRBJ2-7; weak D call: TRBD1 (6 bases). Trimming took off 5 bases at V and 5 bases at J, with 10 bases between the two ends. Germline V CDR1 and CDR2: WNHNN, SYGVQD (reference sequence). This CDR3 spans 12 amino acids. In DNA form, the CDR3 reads TGCGCCAGCAGTCCACAGGGAGACGAGCAGTACTTC. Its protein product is CASSPQGDEQYF.

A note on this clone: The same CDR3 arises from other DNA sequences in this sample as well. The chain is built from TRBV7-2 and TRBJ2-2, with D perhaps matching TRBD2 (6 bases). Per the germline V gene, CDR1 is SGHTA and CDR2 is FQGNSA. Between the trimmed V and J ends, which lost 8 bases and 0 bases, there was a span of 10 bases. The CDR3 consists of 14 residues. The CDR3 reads CASRSGANTGELFF. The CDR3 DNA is TGTGCCAGCCGTAGCGGAGCGAACACCGGGGAGCTGTTTTTT.

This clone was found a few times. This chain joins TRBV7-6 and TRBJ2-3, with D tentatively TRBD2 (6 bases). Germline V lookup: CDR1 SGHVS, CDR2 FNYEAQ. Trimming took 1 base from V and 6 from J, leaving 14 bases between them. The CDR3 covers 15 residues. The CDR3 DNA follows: TGTGCCAGCAGCTTAGAACCCAGCGGGTCTGATACGCAGTATTTT. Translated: CASSLEPSGSDTQYF.

The CDR3 region has the DNA TGCGCCAGCAGCTTCGGACAGGGCTATGGCTACACCTTC. Translated: CASSFGQGYGYTF. The V and J genes are TRBV5-1 and TRBJ1-2, with 8 bases matching TRBD1. CDR1 is SGHRS, CDR2 YFSETQ, per germline. This CDR3 has 13 residues. V lost 2 bases to trimming and J lost 4 bases; unmatched junction nucleotides: 1.

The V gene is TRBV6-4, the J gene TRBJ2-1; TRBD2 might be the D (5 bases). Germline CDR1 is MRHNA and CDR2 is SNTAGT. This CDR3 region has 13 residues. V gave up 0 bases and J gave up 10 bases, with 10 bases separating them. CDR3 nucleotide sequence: TGTGCCAGCAGTGACTCGCAGCGGACCGAGCAGTTCTTC. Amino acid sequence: CASSDSQRTEQFF.

CDR3: CASIRTSGDTGELFF. CDR3 sequence (DNA): TGTGCCAGCATCAGGACTAGCGGGGACACCGGGGAGCTGTTTTTT. V usage is TRBV6-5 and J usage is TRBJ2-2, with 12 nucleotides matching TRBD2. CDR1 is MNHEY, CDR2 SVGAGI, per germline. This CDR3 has 15 residues. The ends lost 7 bases at V and 3 bases at J; junction bases unmatched: 3.

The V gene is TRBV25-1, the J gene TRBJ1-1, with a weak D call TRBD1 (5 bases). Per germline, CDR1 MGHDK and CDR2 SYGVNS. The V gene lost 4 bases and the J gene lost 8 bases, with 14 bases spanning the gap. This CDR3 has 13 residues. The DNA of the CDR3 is TGTGCCAGCAGTGTTGGGGCAGGGCAGGAAGCTTTCTTT. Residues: CASSVGAGQEAFF.

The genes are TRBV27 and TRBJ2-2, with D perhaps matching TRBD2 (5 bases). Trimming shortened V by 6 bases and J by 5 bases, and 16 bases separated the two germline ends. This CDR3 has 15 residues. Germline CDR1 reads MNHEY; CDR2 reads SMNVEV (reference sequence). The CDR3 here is CASRFSIRRTGELFF. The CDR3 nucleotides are TGTGCCAGCAGATTCTCGATTCGGAGGACCGGGGAGCTGTTTTTT.

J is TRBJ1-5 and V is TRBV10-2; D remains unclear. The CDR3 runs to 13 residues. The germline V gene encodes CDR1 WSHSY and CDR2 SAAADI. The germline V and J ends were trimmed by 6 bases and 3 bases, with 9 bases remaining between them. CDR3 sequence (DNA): TGCGCCAGCAGCGCGGGATTCAATCAGCCCCAGCATTTT. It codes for CASSAGFNQPQHF.

CDR3 sequence: CASTLDRGPYNEQFF. The CDR3 DNA reads TGTGCCAGCACCCTGGACAGGGGGCCCTACAATGAGCAGTTCTTC. The chain carries TRBV27 and TRBJ2-1; 11 nucleotides align to TRBD1. Trimming at V came to 7 bases and at J to 2 bases, leaving 4 bases not matched to a gene. This CDR3 comprises 15 residues. Germline V gives CDR1 MNHEY, CDR2 SMNVEV (reference sequence).

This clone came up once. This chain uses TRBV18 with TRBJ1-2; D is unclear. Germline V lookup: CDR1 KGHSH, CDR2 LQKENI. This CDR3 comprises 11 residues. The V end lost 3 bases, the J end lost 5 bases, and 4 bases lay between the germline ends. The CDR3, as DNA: TGTGCCAGCTCACCCGGGTATGGCTACACCTTC. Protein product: CASSPGYGYTF.

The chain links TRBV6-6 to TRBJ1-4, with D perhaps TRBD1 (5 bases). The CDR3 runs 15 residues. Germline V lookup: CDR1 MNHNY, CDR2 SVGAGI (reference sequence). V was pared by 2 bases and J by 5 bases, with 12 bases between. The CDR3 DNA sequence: TGTGCCAGCAGTTACGGTGGGGCCCAAAATGAAAAACTGTTTTTT. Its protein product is CASSYGGAQNEKLFF.

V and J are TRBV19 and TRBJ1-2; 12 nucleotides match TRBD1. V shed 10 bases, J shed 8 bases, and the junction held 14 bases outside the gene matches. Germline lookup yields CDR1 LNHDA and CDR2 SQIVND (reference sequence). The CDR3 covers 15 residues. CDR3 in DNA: TGTGCCATTAAGAGGGGACAGGGGGCTTCGGGAGGCTACACCTTC. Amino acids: CAIKRGQGASGGYTF.

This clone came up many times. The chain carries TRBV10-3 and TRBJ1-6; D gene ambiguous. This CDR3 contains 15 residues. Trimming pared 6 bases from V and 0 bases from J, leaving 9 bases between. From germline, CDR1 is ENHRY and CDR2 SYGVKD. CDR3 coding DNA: TGTGCCATCAGAGCGCGCAGCTCCTATAATTCACCCCTCCACTTT. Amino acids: CAIRARSSYNSPLHF.

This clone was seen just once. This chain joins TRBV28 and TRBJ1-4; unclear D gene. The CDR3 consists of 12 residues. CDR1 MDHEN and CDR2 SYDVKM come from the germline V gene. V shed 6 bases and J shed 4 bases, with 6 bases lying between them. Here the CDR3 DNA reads TGTGCCAGCAGCCTCCTTAATGAAAAACTGTTTTTT. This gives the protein CASSLLNEKLFF.

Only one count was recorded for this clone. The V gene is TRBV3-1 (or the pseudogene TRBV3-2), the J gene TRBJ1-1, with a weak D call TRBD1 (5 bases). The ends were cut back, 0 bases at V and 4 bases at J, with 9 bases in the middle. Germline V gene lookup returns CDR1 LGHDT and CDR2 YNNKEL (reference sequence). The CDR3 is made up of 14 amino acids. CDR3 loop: CASSQERRGTEAFF. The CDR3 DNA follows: TGTGCCAGCAGCCAAGAGAGGAGGGGCACTGAAGCTTTCTTT.

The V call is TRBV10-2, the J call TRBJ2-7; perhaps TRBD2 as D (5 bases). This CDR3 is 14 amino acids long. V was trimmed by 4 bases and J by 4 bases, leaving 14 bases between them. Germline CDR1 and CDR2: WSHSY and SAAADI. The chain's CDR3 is CASSAGLGGYEQYV. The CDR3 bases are TGCGCCAGCAGTGCCGGACTCGGAGGTTACGAGCAGTACGTC.

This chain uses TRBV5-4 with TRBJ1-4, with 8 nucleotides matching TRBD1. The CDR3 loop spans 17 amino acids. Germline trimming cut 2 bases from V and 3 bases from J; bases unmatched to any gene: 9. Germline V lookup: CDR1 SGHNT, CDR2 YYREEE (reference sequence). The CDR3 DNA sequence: TGTGCCAGCAGCTTCGACCTGACAGGGGTACCTAATGAAAAACTGTTTTTT. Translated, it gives CASSFDLTGVPNEKLFF.

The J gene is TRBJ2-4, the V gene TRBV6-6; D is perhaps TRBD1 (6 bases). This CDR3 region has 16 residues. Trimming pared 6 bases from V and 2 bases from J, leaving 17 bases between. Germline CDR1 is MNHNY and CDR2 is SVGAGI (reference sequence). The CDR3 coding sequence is TGTGCCAGCAGCCAACAGGGCGATGTGTCCAAAAACATTCAGTACTTC. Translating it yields CASSQQGDVSKNIQYF.

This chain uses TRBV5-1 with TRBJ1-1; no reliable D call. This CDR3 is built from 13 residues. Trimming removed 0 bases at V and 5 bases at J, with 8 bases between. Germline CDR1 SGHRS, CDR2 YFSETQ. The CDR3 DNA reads TGCGCCAGCAGCTTGGCGAGGGAAACTGAAGCTTTCTTT. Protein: CASSLARETEAFF.

CDR3 protein: CASSYRDSQYGYTF. The CDR3 DNA is TGTGCCAGCAGCTACCGGGACAGTCAATATGGCTACACCTTC. V is TRBV7-9 and J is TRBJ1-2, with 7 bases aligning to TRBD1. The CDR3 spans 14 residues. Germline lookup yields CDR1 SEHNR and CDR2 FQNEAQ (reference sequence). The trim removed 4 bases at V and 5 bases at J, leaving 7 bases unmatched.

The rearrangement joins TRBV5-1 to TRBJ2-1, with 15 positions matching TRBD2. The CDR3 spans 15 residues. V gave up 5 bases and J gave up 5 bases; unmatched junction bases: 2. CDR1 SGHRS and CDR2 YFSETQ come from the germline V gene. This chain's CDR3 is CASRRTSGGDNEQFF. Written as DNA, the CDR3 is TGCGCCAGCAGGAGGACTAGCGGGGGGGACAATGAGCAGTTCTTC.

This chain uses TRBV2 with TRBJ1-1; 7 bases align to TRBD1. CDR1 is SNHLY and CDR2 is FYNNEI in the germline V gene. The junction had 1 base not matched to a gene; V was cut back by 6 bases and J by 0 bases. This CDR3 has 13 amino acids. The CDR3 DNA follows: TGTGCCAGCAGACAGGGGATGAACACTGAAGCTTTCTTT. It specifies CASRQGMNTEAFF.

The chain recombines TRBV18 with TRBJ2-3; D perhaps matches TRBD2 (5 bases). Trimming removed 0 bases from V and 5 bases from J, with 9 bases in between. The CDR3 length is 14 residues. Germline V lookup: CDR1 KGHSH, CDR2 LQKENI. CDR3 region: CASSPPGAGDTQYF. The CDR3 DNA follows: TGTGCCAGCTCACCACCGGGTGCGGGAGATACGCAGTATTTT.

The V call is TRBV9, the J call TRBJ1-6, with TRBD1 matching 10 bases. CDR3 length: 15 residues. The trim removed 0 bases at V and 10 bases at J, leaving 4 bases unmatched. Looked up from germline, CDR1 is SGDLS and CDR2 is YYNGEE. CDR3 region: CASSVAGTGESPLHF. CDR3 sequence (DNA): TGTGCCAGCAGCGTAGCCGGGACAGGGGAGTCACCCCTCCACTTT. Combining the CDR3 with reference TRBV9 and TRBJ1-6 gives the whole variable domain DSGVTQTPKHLITATGQRVTLRCSPRSGDLSVYWYQQSLDQGLQFLIQYYNGEERAKGNILERFSAQQFPDLHSELNLSSLELGDSALYFCASSVAGTGESPLHFGNGTRLTVT.

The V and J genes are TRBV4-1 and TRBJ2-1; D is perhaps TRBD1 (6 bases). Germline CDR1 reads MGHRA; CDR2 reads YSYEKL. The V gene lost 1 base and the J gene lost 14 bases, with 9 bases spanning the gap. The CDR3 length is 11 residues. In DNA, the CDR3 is TGCGCCAGCAGCCAAGGAAGGGGGAAGTTCTTC. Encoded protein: CASSQGRGKFF.